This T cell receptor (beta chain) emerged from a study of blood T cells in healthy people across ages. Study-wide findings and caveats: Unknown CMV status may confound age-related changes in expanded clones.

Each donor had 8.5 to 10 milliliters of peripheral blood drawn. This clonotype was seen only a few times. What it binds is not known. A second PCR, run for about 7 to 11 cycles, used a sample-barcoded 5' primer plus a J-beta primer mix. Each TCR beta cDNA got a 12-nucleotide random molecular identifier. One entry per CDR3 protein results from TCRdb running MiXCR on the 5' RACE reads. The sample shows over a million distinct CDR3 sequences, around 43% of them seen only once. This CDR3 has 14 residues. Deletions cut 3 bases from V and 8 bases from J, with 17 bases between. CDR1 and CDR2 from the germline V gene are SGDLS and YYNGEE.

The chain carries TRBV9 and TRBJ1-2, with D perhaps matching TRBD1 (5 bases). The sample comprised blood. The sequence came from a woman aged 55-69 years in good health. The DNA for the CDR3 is TGTGCCAGCAGCGGTAGACAGCTTATAGGGGGCTACACCTTC. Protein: CASSGRQLIGGYTF.